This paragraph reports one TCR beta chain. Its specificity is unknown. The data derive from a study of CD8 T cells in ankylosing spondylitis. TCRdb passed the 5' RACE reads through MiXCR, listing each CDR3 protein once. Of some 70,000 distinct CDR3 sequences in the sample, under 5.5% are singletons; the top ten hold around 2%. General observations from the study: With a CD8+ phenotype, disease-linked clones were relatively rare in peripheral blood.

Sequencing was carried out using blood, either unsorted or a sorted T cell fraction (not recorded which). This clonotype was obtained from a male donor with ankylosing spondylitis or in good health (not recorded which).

The DNA for the CDR3 is TGCAGCTCGTCCCTAGGGACAGGTGGTGGCTACACCTTC. It encodes CSSSLGTGGGYTF. The chain links TRBV29-1 to TRBJ1-2, with 8 bases aligning to TRBD1. CDR3 size: 13 residues. Germline V gene data show CDR1 as SQVTM and CDR2 as ANQGSEA. Trimming at V came to 8 bases and at J to 7 bases, leaving 12 bases not matched to a gene.